This TCR beta chain appears in the sequencing data of a study of blood T cell repertoires in COVID-19. Study at large: Collection of acute and convalescent COVID-19 samples took place in the United States, Italy and Spain. Sources were T cells, B-cell-depleted T cells, or PBMCs; the material itself was cDNA or gDNA.

V lost 1 base to trimming and J lost 4 bases, with 14 bases between them. CDR3 length: 16 residues. Germline CDR1 and CDR2: MGHRA and YSYEKL. A Seattle source enrolled patients during active infection and followed them longitudinally. Original analysis: Amplification of reference gene primers was used by the study to estimate nucleated cell counts. Method: immunoSEQ multiplex PCR; TCRdb's copy keeps in-frame clones and lacks some. V and J calls and clone size come straight from that table; D and trimming were deduced from the DNA. Of about 230,000 clones listed, 70% to 90% are singletons. V and J are TRBV4-1 and TRBJ2-1; a possible D gene is TRBD1 (5 bases). The TCR was taken from a man between 50 and 59 years old with COVID-19, enrolled during active disease. Sequenced sample: peripheral blood. CDR3 amino acids: CASSQVTGTPYNEQFF. CDR3 bases: TGCGCCAGCAGCCAAGTTACAGGAACTCCATACAATGAGCAGTTCTTC.